The 29 T cell receptor beta chains below were found in one sample sequenced in a study of blood T cell repertoires in COVID-19. Method: immunoSEQ multiplex PCR; TCRdb's copy keeps in-frame clones and lacks some. The table records about 300,000 clones, about 81% of them present only once. Sequencing was carried out using peripheral blood. These receptors were collected from a human donor with COVID-19, enrolled during active disease. The donor label of this sample is uncertain.

This sequence joins TRBV11-3 and TRBJ2-1, with 15 bases matching TRBD2. CDR1 is SGHNT and CDR2 is YENEEA in the germline V gene. V dropped 11 bases and J dropped 1; count of bases not matched to a gene: 9. CDR3 length: 17 amino acids. The CDR3 nucleotides are TGTGCCGCACCCCAGGGACTAGCGGGAGGATCCTACAATGAGCAGTTCTTC. This gives the protein CAAPQGLAGGSYNEQFF.

V is TRBV10-3 and J is TRBJ1-5, with TRBD1 matching 10 bases. CDR3 length equals 17 residues. Per germline, CDR1 ENHRY and CDR2 SYGVKD. J gave up 7 bases and V 2 bases, and 11 bases lay outside the gene matches. The DNA for the CDR3 is TGTGCCATCAGTGAGGGCGCCGGGACAGGGGACGGGCAGCCCCAGCATTTT. Translating it yields CAISEGAGTGDGQPQHF.

V and J are TRBV27 and TRBJ1-2; D is undetermined. CDR1 and CDR2 (germline): MNHEY, SMNVEV (reference sequence). CDR3 length: 13 amino acids. V lost 5 bases, J lost 1 base, and 8 bases lay in between. CDR3 bases: TGTGCCAGCAGTCTAACCGATAACTATGGCTACACCTTC. It translates to CASSLTDNYGYTF.

This rearrangement joins TRBV3-1 (or the pseudogene TRBV3-2) to TRBJ2-1; 10 nucleotides align to TRBD2. CDR3 length: 14 amino acids. Germline assignment: CDR1 LGHDT and CDR2 YNNKEL (reference sequence). V was clipped by 6 bases and J by 9 bases; unmatched bases: 8. CDR3 residues: CASRRASGSSEQFF. The CDR3 coding sequence is TGTGCCAGCAGGCGAGCTAGCGGGAGTAGTGAGCAGTTCTTC.

Only a few counts were recorded for this clone. V gene TRBV11-2 combines with J gene TRBJ2-5; TRBD2 aligns across 8 bases. V shed 3 bases, J shed 4 bases, and the junction held 4 bases outside the gene matches. Germline CDR1 is SGHAT and CDR2 is FQNNGV. The CDR3 extends over 14 amino acids. CDR3 region: CASSFNSGIETQYF. The CDR3 nucleotides read TGTGCCAGCAGCTTTAATAGCGGGATAGAGACCCAGTACTTC.

The chain links TRBV9 to TRBJ2-5, with TRBD2 identical over 13 bases. The germline V gene has CDR1 SGDLS and CDR2 YYNGEE. The ends lost 3 bases at V and 3 bases at J; junction bases unmatched: 8. The CDR3 length is 17 residues. The CDR3 is CASSAPWGTSGEETQYF. CDR3 sequence (DNA): TGTGCCAGCAGCGCCCCTTGGGGGACTAGCGGGGAAGAGACCCAGTACTTC. The whole variable domain, remainder taken from reference TRBV9 and TRBJ2-5, is DSGVTQTPKHLITATGQRVTLRCSPRSGDLSVYWYQQSLDQGLQFLIQYYNGEERAKGNILERFSAQQFPDLHSELNLSSLELGDSALYFCASSAPWGTSGEETQYFGPGTRLLVL.

The genes are TRBV19 and TRBJ2-2; D is unclear. Germline CDR1 and CDR2: LNHDA and SQIVND (reference sequence). CDR3 size: 14 residues. Trimming stripped 6 bases from V and 7 bases from J, with 15 bases between. The DNA for the CDR3 is TGTGCCAGTAGGGCCCCCTCCTGGAGCGGGGAGCTGTTTTTT. Translated: CASRAPSWSGELFF. The full variable domain, completed using reference TRBV19 and TRBJ2-2, is DGGITQSPKYLFRKEGQNVTLSCEQNLNHDAMYWYRQDPGQGLRLIYYSQIVNDFQKGDIAEGYSVSREKKESFPLTVTSAQKNPTAFYLCASRAPSWSGELFFGEGSRLTVL.

This clone was counted a few times. The CDR3 here is CASSIEPSVAGLYPRGYTF. In DNA, the CDR3 is TGTGCCAGCAGCATTGAGCCCTCCGTGGCAGGGTTATACCCAAGGGGCTACACCTTC. The rearrangement uses TRBV7-8 and TRBJ1-2, with a possible D match to TRBD1 (5 bases). The ends were cut back, 5 bases at V and 8 bases at J, with 33 bases in the middle. Germline values: CDR1 SGHVS, CDR2 FQNEAQ. The CDR3 covers 19 residues.

This chain joins TRBV27 and TRBJ2-7; tentatively, D is TRBD2 (5 bases). Between the trimmed V and J ends, which lost 4 bases and 0 bases, there was a span of 7 bases. Germline V CDR1 and CDR2: MNHEY, SMNVEV (reference sequence). The CDR3 runs to 13 residues. The CDR3 protein is CASSSGVSYEQYF. The CDR3 DNA follows: TGTGCCAGCAGTTCCGGGGTCTCCTACGAGCAGTACTTC.

The chain carries TRBV7-2 and TRBJ2-3, with 15 nucleotides matching TRBD2. CDR3 length equals 16 residues. Germline lookup yields CDR1 SGHTA and CDR2 FQGNSA. The V segment lost 6 bases and the J segment 6 bases; nucleotides outside the gene matches: 7. The CDR3, as DNA: TGTGCCAGCAGTTTTTGGACTAGCGGGAGGGGGGATACGCAGTATTTT. Amino acid sequence: CASSFWTSGRGDTQYF. Drawing the rest from reference TRBV7-2 and TRBJ2-3, the complete variable domain is GAGVSQSPSNKVTEKGKDVELRCDPISGHTALYWYRQSLGQGLEFLIYFQGNSAPDKSGLPSDRFSAERTGGSVSTLTIQRTQQEDSAVYLCASSFWTSGRGDTQYFGPGTRLTVL.

About this clone: This specimen includes other DNA sequences encoding the same CDR3. This sequence joins TRBV5-1 and TRBJ2-5; 7 bases line up with TRBD1. There are 14 residues in the CDR3. Trimming removed 4 bases from V and 1 base from J; junction bases left unmatched: 4. CDR1 SGHRS and CDR2 YFSETQ come from the germline V gene. The CDR3 region has the DNA TGCGCCAGCAGCCCCGGGACAGTCCAAGAGACCCAGTACTTC. This gives the protein CASSPGTVQETQYF.

The chain has TRBV28 and TRBJ2-1; D might be TRBD1 (5 bases). Germline CDR1 is MDHEN and CDR2 is SYDVKM. The V gene lost 7 bases and the J gene lost 7 bases, with 17 bases spanning the gap. The CDR3 has 14 amino acids. In nucleotides, the CDR3 is TGTGCCAGCACCGTCTGGGTAGCAGGGAATGAGCAGTTCTTC. This encodes CASTVWVAGNEQFF.

The chain links TRBV19 to TRBJ2-5; 10 bases are a match to TRBD1. Germline-derived CDR1 and CDR2 are LNHDA and SQIVND (reference sequence). J lost 5 bases, V lost 5 bases, and 11 bases had no gene match. CDR3 length: 16 amino acids. The CDR3 loop is CASSFVSTGGLETQYF. DNA of the CDR3: TGTGCCAGTAGTTTTGTCTCGACAGGGGGCTTGGAGACCCAGTACTTC.

The gene calls are TRBV7-2 and TRBJ2-7, with 7 bases matching TRBD1. The CDR3 runs 14 residues. J gave up 0 bases and V 5 bases, and 4 bases lay outside the gene matches. CDR1 is SGHTA, CDR2 FQGNSA, per germline. CDR3 region: CASSRDRLSYEQYF. The CDR3, as DNA: TGTGCCAGCAGCAGGGACAGACTCTCCTACGAGCAGTACTTC. Variable domain in full (rest from reference TRBV7-2 and TRBJ2-7): GAGVSQSPSNKVTEKGKDVELRCDPISGHTALYWYRQSLGQGLEFLIYFQGNSAPDKSGLPSDRFSAERTGGSVSTLTIQRTQQEDSAVYLCASSRDRLSYEQYFGPGTRLTVT.

V is TRBV7-2 and J is TRBJ2-2; D is ambiguous. The length of the CDR3 is 15 residues. V lost 3 bases and J 7 bases, leaving 15 bases between the germline ends. Germline assignment: CDR1 SGHTA and CDR2 FQGNSA. DNA of the CDR3: TGTGCCAGCAGCTTGAGGCAGCCCAATTTCGGGGAGCTGTTTTTT. Translating it yields CASSLRQPNFGELFF.

The chain joins TRBV28 to TRBJ2-7; 9 bases fit TRBD1. With 0 bases clipped from V and 5 bases from J, the junction kept 5 bases outside the gene matches. The CDR3 is 15 amino acids. Germline CDR1 is MDHEN and CDR2 is SYDVKM. The CDR3 protein is CASSLWGQGIHEQYF. The DNA of the CDR3 is TGTGCCAGCAGTTTATGGGGACAGGGTATTCACGAGCAGTACTTC.

The V gene is TRBV7-3, the J gene TRBJ1-1; possibly TRBD1 for D (5 bases). The germline V gene encodes CDR1 SGHTA and CDR2 FQGTGA. V shed 5 bases and J shed 1 base, with 11 bases lying between them. This CDR3 comprises 14 residues. The CDR3 loop is CASSTTTENTEAFF. CDR3 nucleotide sequence: TGTGCCAGCAGCACCACGACAGAGAACACTGAAGCTTTCTTT.

Only a few counts were recorded for this clone. The same CDR3 arises from other DNA sequences in this sample as well. The V gene is TRBV5-1, the J gene TRBJ2-3; the match to TRBD2 covers 11 bases. V gave up 0 bases and J gave up 3 bases; unmatched junction bases: 3. Germline CDR1 reads SGHRS; CDR2 reads YFSETQ. The CDR3 is 16 amino acids. This chain's CDR3 is CASSLVLAGGTDTQYF. The CDR3 DNA is TGCGCCAGCAGCTTGGTGTTAGCGGGAGGGACAGATACGCAGTATTTT.

Only one count was recorded for this clone. The chain employs TRBV28 and TRBJ1-2; D gene uncertain. The CDR3 contains 14 residues. V was pared by 0 bases and J by 3 bases, with 8 bases between. Germline values: CDR1 MDHEN, CDR2 SYDVKM. CDR3 nucleotides: TGTGCCAGCAGTTTATGGCAGGCGTACTATGGCTACACCTTC. Translation: CASSLWQAYYGYTF.

This chain links TRBV27 with TRBJ2-1; a possible D gene is TRBD2 (6 bases). This CDR3 region has 13 residues. The germline CDR1 and CDR2 sequences are MNHEY and SMNVEV (reference sequence). V lost 2 bases and J lost 6, with 8 bases in between. The CDR3 sequence: CASSLTSSNEQFF. The CDR3 DNA reads TGTGCCAGCAGTTTAACTAGCAGCAATGAGCAGTTCTTC.

J is TRBJ2-1 and V is TRBV24-1; D might be TRBD2 (5 bases). CDR3 size: 15 residues. Germline V gene data show CDR1 as KGHDR and CDR2 as SFDVKD. The V and J ends lost 3 bases and 5 bases respectively, with 13 bases between them. CDR3 sequence (DNA): TGTGCCACCAGTGATCCATCGTTCGGGGACAATGAGCAGTTCTTC. It is translated as CATSDPSFGDNEQFF.

The rearrangement joins TRBV10-1 to TRBJ2-7, with 7 positions matching TRBD2. J lost 0 bases, V lost 2 bases, and 4 bases had no gene match. This CDR3 is built from 15 residues. Per the germline V gene, CDR1 is WNHNN and CDR2 is SYGVQD (reference sequence). The CDR3 DNA reads as TGCGCCAGCAGTGAGGTTAGCGGGCCCTCCTACGAGCAGTACTTC. Its protein is CASSEVSGPSYEQYF.

This clone was seen many times. This chain links TRBV19 with TRBJ1-3, with a weak D call TRBD1 (5 bases). Germline CDR1 reads LNHDA; CDR2 reads SQIVND (reference sequence). The CDR3 contains 13 residues. Trimming cost V 6 bases and J 0 bases, with 6 bases left between them. The CDR3 coding sequence is TGTGCCAGTAGCAGGGTCTCTGGAAACACCATATATTTT. Its protein product is CASSRVSGNTIYF.

V gene TRBV7-9 combines with J gene TRBJ1-2; 8 bases fit TRBD1. Germline CDR1 SEHNR, CDR2 FQNEAQ (reference sequence). The CDR3 totals 14 residues. V was clipped by 5 bases and J by 5 bases; unmatched bases: 7. The CDR3 loop reads CASSIPGQEYGYTF. In DNA, the CDR3 is TGTGCCAGCAGCATTCCGGGACAGGAGTATGGCTACACCTTC.

V is TRBV30 and J is TRBJ2-3; D is perhaps TRBD1 (5 bases). Germline CDR1 reads GTSNPN; CDR2 reads SVGIG (reference sequence). The CDR3 length is 14 residues. V lost 1 base and J lost 4, with 12 bases in between. The CDR3 reads CAWSAGSISDTQYF. The CDR3 DNA reads as TGTGCCTGGAGTGCAGGGTCAATATCAGATACGCAGTATTTT.

The chain carries TRBV7-9 and TRBJ1-2, with D unresolved. Germline lookup yields CDR1 SEHNR and CDR2 FQNEAQ (reference sequence). Trimming pared 7 bases from V and 2 bases from J, leaving 11 bases between. The CDR3 consists of 13 residues. In DNA form, the CDR3 reads TGTGCCAGCACTGGGTTGGGCAACTATGGCTACACCTTC. As protein: CASTGLGNYGYTF.

V is TRBV7-2 and J is TRBJ1-4; the D gene is possibly TRBD1 (5 bases). CDR3 length equals 14 residues. The germline V and J ends were trimmed by 1 base and 8 bases, with 11 bases remaining between them. Germline V gene lookup returns CDR1 SGHTA and CDR2 FQGNSA. The CDR3, as DNA: TGTGCCAGCAGCTTAGTAACGGGGGACGAAAAACTGTTTTTT. Its translation: CASSLVTGDEKLFF.

The chain carries TRBV11-2 and TRBJ2-1; the match to TRBD2 covers 8 bases. After removal of 2 bases from V and 7 bases from J, the junction contained 13 bases not matched to a gene. CDR1 and CDR2 (germline): SGHAT, FQNNGV. The CDR3 extends over 17 amino acids. The CDR3 DNA follows: TGTGCCAGCAGCTTATGGGAATCGGTAGCGGGATGGAATGAGCAGTTCTTC. It codes for CASSLWESVAGWNEQFF.

This chain uses TRBV7-2 with TRBJ2-1; 12 nucleotides match TRBD2. The V gene end was trimmed by 5 bases and the J gene end by 6 bases; junction bases not matched to a gene: 14. The CDR3 length is 18 residues. The V gene's germline CDR1 is SGHTA and CDR2 FQGNSA. The CDR3 protein is CASSLTSGRRVLGNEQFF. Here the CDR3 DNA reads TGTGCCAGCAGCCTGACTAGCGGGAGAAGAGTCCTAGGCAATGAGCAGTTCTTC.